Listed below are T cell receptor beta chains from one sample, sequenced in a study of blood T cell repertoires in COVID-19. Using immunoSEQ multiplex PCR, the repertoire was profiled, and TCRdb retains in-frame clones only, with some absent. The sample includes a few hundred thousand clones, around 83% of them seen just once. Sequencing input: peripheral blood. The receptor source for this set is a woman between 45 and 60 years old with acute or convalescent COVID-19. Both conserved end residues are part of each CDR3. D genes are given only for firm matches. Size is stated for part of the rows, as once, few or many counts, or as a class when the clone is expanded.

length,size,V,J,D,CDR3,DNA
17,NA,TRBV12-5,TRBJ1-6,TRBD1,CASGFHTRDRGLSPLHF,TGTGCTAGTGGTTTCCACACCAGGGACAGGGGGCTCTCACCCCTCCACTTT
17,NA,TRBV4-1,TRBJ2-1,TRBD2,CASSQDISGGDYNEQFF,TGCGCCAGCAGCCAAGATATTAGCGGGGGAGACTACAATGAGCAGTTCTTC
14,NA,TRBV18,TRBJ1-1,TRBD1,CASSPGTGYSEAFF,TGTGCCAGCTCACCAGGGACAGGGTACTCTGAAGCTTTCTTT
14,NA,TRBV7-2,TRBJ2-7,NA,CASSFSTSSYEQYF,TGTGCCAGCAGCTTCTCGACTAGCTCCTACGAGCAGTACTTC
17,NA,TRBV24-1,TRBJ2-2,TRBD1,CATSDYDGTGDTGELFF,TGTGCCACCAGTGATTACGACGGGACAGGGGACACCGGGGAGCTGTTTTTT
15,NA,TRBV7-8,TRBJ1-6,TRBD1,CASSPEQGAYSPLHF,TGTGCCAGCAGCCCAGAACAGGGGGCCTATTCACCCCTCCACTTT
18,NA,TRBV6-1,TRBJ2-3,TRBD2,CASSERTSGGAGTDTQYF,TGTGCCAGCAGTGAAAGGACTAGCGGGGGGGCTGGCACAGATACGCAGTATTTT
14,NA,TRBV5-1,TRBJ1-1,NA,CASSLARAGPEAFF,TGCGCCAGCAGCTTGGCGAGGGCGGGGCCTGAAGCTTTCTTT
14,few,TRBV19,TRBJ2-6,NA,CASKQGSGANVLTF,TGTGCCAGTAAGCAGGGATCTGGGGCCAACGTCCTGACTTTC
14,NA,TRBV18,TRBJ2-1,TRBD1,CASSPLTGGNEQFF,TGTGCCAGCTCGCCACTGACAGGGGGTAATGAGCAGTTCTTC
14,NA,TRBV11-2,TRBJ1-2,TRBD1,CASSRNTGAAGYTF,TGTGCCAGCAGCCGGAATACAGGGGCGGCGGGCTACACCTTC
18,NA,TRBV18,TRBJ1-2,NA,CASSPVGGSSLINYGYTF,TGTGCCAGCTCACCAGTGGGAGGCTCCTCTCTTATTAACTATGGCTACACCTTC
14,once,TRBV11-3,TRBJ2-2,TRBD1,CASSRDRGTGELFF,TGTGCCAGCAGCCGAGACAGGGGCACCGGGGAGCTGTTTTTT
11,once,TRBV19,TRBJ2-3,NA,CASREEDTQYF,TGTGCCAGCCGCGAGGAAGATACGCAGTATTTT
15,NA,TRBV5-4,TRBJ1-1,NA,CASSLDQGIDTEAFF,TGTGCCAGCAGCTTGGATCAGGGTATAGACACTGAAGCTTTCTTT
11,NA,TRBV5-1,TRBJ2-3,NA,CASTADSMQYF,TGCGCCAGCACAGCGGACAGCATGCAGTATTTT
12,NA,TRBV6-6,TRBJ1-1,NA,CASRDFNTEAFF,TGTGCCAGCCGAGACTTTAACACTGAAGCTTTCTTT
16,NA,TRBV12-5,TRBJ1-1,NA,CASGSVQGFLNTEAFF,TGTGCTAGTGGTTCGGTCCAGGGATTTTTGAACACTGAAGCTTTCTTT
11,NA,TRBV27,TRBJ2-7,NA,CASGTPYEQYF,TGTGCCAGCGGGACACCCTACGAGCAGTACTTC
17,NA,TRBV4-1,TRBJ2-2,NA,CASMRAALGMNTGELFF,TGCGCCAGCATGCGGGCAGCCTTAGGGATGAACACCGGGGAGCTGTTTTTT
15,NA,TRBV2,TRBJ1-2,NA,CASTAGAPSGYGYTF,TGTGCCAGCACGGCAGGGGCCCCCTCAGGCTATGGCTACACCTTC
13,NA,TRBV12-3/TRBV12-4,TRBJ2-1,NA,CASSSRVRNEQFF,TGTGCCAGCAGTTCCAGGGTTCGGAATGAGCAGTTCTTC
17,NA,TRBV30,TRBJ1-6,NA,CAWSGVLGAMDNSPLHF,TGTGCCTGGAGTGGGGTTCTGGGGGCAATGGATAATTCACCCCTCCACTTT
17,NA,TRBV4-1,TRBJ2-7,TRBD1,CASSQGGRDRVPYEQYF,TGCGCCAGCAGCCAAGGCGGCCGGGACAGGGTCCCCTACGAGCAGTACTTC
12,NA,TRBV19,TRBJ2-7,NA,CASSSGSYEQYF,TGTGCCAGTAGTAGCGGTTCCTACGAGCAGTACTTC
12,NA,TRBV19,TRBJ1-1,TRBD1,CAPEGADTEAFF,TGTGCCCCCGAGGGGGCCGACACTGAAGCTTTCTTT
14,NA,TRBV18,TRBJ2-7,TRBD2,CASSGTSGEGEQYF,TGTGCCAGCTCAGGTACTAGCGGGGAAGGCGAGCAGTACTTC
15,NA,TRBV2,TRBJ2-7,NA,CASSPNPGGSYEQYF,TGTGCCAGCAGTCCTAACCCCGGTGGCTCCTACGAGCAGTACTTC
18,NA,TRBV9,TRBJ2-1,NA,CASSSGQARLAPYNEQFF,TGTGCCAGCAGCTCCGGACAGGCCAGACTAGCGCCCTACAATGAGCAGTTCTTC
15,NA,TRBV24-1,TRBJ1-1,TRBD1,CATSDSRTGNTEAFF,TGTGCCACCAGTGATTCTAGGACAGGGAACACTGAAGCTTTCTTT
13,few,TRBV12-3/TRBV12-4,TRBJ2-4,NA,CASRVGGINIQYF,TGTGCCAGCCGAGTTGGCGGGATAAACATTCAGTACTTC
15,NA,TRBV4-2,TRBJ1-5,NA,CASSQDPQGNQPQHF,TGTGCCAGCAGCCAAGATCCGCAGGGAAACCAGCCCCAGCATTTT
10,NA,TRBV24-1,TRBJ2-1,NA,CATPRGEQFF,TGTGCCACTCCTAGAGGTGAGCAGTTCTTC
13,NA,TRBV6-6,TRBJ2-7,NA,CAGKDALTYEQYF,TGTGCCGGAAAAGACGCTCTGACTTACGAGCAGTACTTC
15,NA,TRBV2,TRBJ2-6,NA,CASSAGVGGANVLTF,TGTGCCAGCAGCGCGGGTGTCGGTGGGGCCAACGTCCTGACTTTC
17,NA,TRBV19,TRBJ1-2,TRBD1,CASSMGSGGQGNYGYTF,TGTGCCAGTAGTATGGGGTCCGGGGGACAGGGAAACTATGGCTACACCTTC
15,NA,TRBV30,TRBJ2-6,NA,CAWSPPLSGANVLTF,TGTGCCTGGAGCCCCCCCCTCTCTGGGGCCAACGTCCTGACTTTC
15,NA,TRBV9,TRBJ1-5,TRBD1,CASSPGGHSNQPQHF,TGTGCCAGCAGCCCAGGGGGGCATAGCAATCAGCCCCAGCATTTT
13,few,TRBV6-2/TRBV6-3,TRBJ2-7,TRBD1,CASSYRGLGEQYF,TGTGCCAGCAGTTACAGGGGGCTTGGCGAGCAGTACTTC
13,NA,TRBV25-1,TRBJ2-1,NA,CASSDRDSGGQFF,TGTGCCAGCAGTGACCGGGACTCCGGGGGGCAGTTCTTC
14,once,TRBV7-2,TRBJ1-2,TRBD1,CASSLSGGAYGYTF,TGTGCCAGCAGCTTATCAGGGGGCGCCTATGGCTACACCTTC
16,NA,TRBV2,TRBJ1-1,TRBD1,CASSLFPDRGGTEAFF,TGTGCCAGCAGTTTATTCCCCGACAGGGGAGGAACTGAAGCTTTCTTT
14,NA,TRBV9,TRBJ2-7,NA,CASSPRTLTDEQYF,TGTGCCAGCAGCCCCCGGACTCTCACGGACGAGCAGTACTTC
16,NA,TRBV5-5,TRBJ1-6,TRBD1,CASSSASGTGYSPLHF,TGTGCCAGCAGCTCGGCCTCCGGGACAGGGTATTCACCCCTCCACTTT
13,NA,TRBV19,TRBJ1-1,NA,CASTTQGNTEAFF,TGTGCCAGTACTACACAGGGGAACACTGAAGCTTTCTTT
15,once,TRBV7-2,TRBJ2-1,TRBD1,CASSSAGTGYNEQFF,TGTGCCAGCAGCTCCGCCGGGACAGGTTACAATGAGCAGTTCTTC
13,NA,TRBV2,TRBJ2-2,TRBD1,CASSQGANGELFF,TGTGCCAGCAGTCAGGGGGCTAACGGGGAGCTGTTTTTT
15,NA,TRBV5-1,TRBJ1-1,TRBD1,CASSLDRGMDTEAFF,TGCGCCAGCAGCTTGGACAGGGGAATGGACACTGAAGCTTTCTTT
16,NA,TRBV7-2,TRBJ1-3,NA,CASSLNAGHSGNTIYF,TGTGCCAGCAGCTTAAACGCCGGTCACTCTGGAAACACCATATATTTT
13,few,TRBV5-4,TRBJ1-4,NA,CASSLTLNEKLFF,TGTGCCAGCAGCTTAACTCTAAATGAAAAACTGTTTTTT
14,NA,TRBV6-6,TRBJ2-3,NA,CASSLGGITDTQYF,TGTGCCAGCAGTCTGGGGGGAATCACAGATACGCAGTATTTT
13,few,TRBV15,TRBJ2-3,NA,CATSVSETDTQYF,TGTGCCACCAGCGTATCGGAGACAGATACGCAGTATTTT
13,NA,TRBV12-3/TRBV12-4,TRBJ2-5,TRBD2,CASSLRGAETQYF,TGTGCCAGCAGTTTGCGGGGGGCGGAGACCCAGTACTTC
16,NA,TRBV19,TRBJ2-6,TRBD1,CASSSQGAAGANVLTF,TGTGCCAGTAGTTCGCAGGGGGCGGCTGGGGCCAACGTCCTGACTTTC
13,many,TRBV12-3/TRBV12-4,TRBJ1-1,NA,CASSLQGGTEAFF,TGTGCCAGCAGTTTACAGGGAGGTACTGAAGCTTTCTTT
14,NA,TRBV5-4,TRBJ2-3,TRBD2,CASFAGGAPDTQYF,TGTGCCAGCTTCGCGGGGGGGGCACCAGATACGCAGTATTTT
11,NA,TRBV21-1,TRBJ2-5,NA,CASSLRETQYF,TGTGCCAGCAGCTTACGGGAGACCCAGTACTTC